This T cell receptor (beta chain) was identified in a study of OX40 agonist ivuxolimab in advanced cancers. About the full investigation: Ivuxolimab was an agonistic, fully human IgG2 monoclonal antibody directed against OX40 (CD134), a costimulatory receptor. Patients were allowed to have had prior anti-PD-1, anti-PD-L1 or anti-CTLA-4 therapy, and roughly 40% of the dose-escalation patients had previously received checkpoint inhibitors. A male proportion of around 83% and a mean age of around 60 years, ranging from 23 to 79, were recorded for the dose-escalation cohort. The paper reports the monotherapy dose-escalation portion (N of about 54 patients) of the phase I ivuxolimab trial. The purpose of peripheral TCRbeta sequencing was to test whether ivuxolimab changed TCR sequence diversity and led to clonal T-cell expansion. Among the roughly 52 dose-escalation patients, some 19 had hepatocellular carcinoma, around 15 melanoma, 9 renal cell carcinoma and 9 head and neck cancer. Partial responses were achieved by three dose-escalation patients, of whom one had hepatocellular carcinoma and two had cutaneous melanoma. Intravenous ivuxolimab was administered to patients every 2 weeks at six dose levels: 0.01, 0.1, 0.3, 1.5, 3 and 10 mg/kg. The investigation overall reported the following: The antigen specificity of the peripheral T cells that underwent clonal expansion was not determined. Low levels of normalized T-cell clonal expansion were also shown by some nonresponding patients. After ivuxolimab, CD8+ T cells had more expanded clones than CD4+ T cells on average. Clonal expansion of both CD4+ and CD8+ blood T cells was observed from baseline to week 6 at doses 0.1 to 3.0 mg/kg. In the 0.1-3.0 mg/kg groups, partial responders were among the patients with the lowest normalized peripheral clonal expansion, particularly in CD8+ T cells.

For this clone: Which antigen it targets is not known. No per-base quality is available; no much larger clone lies one base away.

The CDR3 sequence holds 17 residues, the cysteine and phenylalanine included. CDR3 DNA only is kept here, 51 bases in frame from base 1. The CDR1 and CDR2 encoded by the germline V gene are MDHEN and SYDVKM. V and J are truncated by 6 bases and 6 bases respectively, leaving an intervening sequence of 24 bases. Patients with autoimmune disease history or receiving systemic immunosuppression were excluded from the trial. Peripheral blood for TCR sequencing was collected from all dose cohorts at baseline, on cycle 4 day 1, and on cycle 7 day 1. The samples were drawn from a first-in-human, open-label, multicenter phase I dose-escalation trial of ivuxolimab. Adults with locally advanced or metastatic head and neck squamous cell, hepatocellular, melanoma or renal cell carcinoma were enrolled in the trial. Before TCR sequencing, CD4+ T cells and CD8+ T cells were sorted from peripheral blood as separate populations.

For sequencing of the TCRbeta CDR3 region, genomic DNA was extracted from the sorted cells. The immunoSEQ Assay was used to sequence the TCRbeta CDR3 regions. In TCRdb, the immuneACCESS table is reduced to in-frame sequences with V and J assigned. These tables do not hold every clone; where another copy was compared, an unresolved V gene accounts for under half, and the others remain unexplained. The sample table contains under 80,000 clones; only one count was recorded for approximately 90% of them. Roughly 8% of the sample is held by the ten biggest clonotypes. Specimen: CD4+ or CD8+ T cells sorted from blood, collected in a trial of the OX40 agonist ivuxolimab. The receptor was derived from an adult with an advanced solid tumor such as melanoma, head and neck, liver or kidney cancer. In this chain, TRBV28 is recombined with TRBJ1-5; the D gene is perhaps TRBD1, from 6 matching bases. Read as DNA, the sequence is TGTGCCAGCAGAACCCCGGTTATGGCAGGGGTAGGTCAGCCCCAGCATTTT. The resulting protein is CASRTPVMAGVGQPQHF.